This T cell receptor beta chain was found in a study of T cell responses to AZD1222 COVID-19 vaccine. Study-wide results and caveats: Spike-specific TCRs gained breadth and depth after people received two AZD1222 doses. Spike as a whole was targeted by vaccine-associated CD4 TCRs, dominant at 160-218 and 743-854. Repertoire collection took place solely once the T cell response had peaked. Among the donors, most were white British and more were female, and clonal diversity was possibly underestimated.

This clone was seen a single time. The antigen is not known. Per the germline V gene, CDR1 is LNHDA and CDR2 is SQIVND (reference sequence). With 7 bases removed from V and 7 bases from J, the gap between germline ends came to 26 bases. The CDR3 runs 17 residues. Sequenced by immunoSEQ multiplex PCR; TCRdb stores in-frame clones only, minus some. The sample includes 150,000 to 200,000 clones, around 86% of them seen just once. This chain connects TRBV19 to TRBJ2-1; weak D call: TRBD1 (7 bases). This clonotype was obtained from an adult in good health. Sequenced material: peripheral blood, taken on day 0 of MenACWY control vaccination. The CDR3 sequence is CASTIIGSGAGGNEQFF. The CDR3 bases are TGTGCCAGTACCATAATTGGATCGGGGGCAGGGGGTAATGAGCAGTTCTTC.